Presented here are 21 T cell receptor beta chains from one specimen sequenced in a study of OX40 agonist ivuxolimab in advanced cancers. Some clones are missing from TCRdb's copy, which holds only in-frame ones; the method was immunoSEQ multiplex PCR. This sample has some 10,000 clones, with approximately 87% found just once. The sample here was CD4+ or CD8+ T cells sorted from blood, taken in a trial of the OX40 agonist ivuxolimab. These TCRs come from an adult with an advanced solid tumor such as melanoma, head and neck, liver or kidney cancer.

V gene TRBV27 combines with J gene TRBJ2-1, with 7 bases that match TRBD2. Germline CDR1 MNHEY, CDR2 SMNVEV (reference sequence). The V gene end was trimmed by 6 bases and the J gene end by 2 bases; junction bases not matched to a gene: 7. This CDR3 region has 15 residues. CDR3 sequence (DNA): TGTGCCAGCAGGATGGGGGGGTTGACCTACAATGAGCAGTTCTTC. Translating gives CASRMGGLTYNEQFF.

This chain uses TRBV7-9 with TRBJ1-4; no clear D. Per germline, CDR1 SEHNR and CDR2 FQNEAQ (reference sequence). The length of the CDR3 is 14 residues. V gave up 0 bases and J gave up 7 bases, with 9 bases separating them. The CDR3 is CASSLASDREKLFF. The CDR3 DNA reads TGTGCCAGCAGCTTAGCTTCGGACCGTGAAAAACTGTTTTTT.

The gene calls are TRBV19 and TRBJ2-7, with TRBD1 identical over 10 bases. Per the germline V gene, CDR1 is LNHDA and CDR2 is SQIVND (reference sequence). The CDR3 runs to 16 residues. Trimming at V came to 3 bases and at J to 2 bases, leaving 7 bases not matched to a gene. CDR3 bases: TGTGCCAGTAGTATCGACCTCGGACAGGGGGCCTACGAGCAGTACTTC. Encoded protein: CASSIDLGQGAYEQYF.

This clone was seen more than once but under ten times. V usage is TRBV15 and J usage is TRBJ2-7; D call uncertain. This CDR3 is built from 13 residues. Germline V gene lookup returns CDR1 LNHNV and CDR2 YYDKDF (reference sequence). With 0 bases removed from V and 5 bases from J, the gap between germline ends came to 8 bases. This CDR3 is CATSRESMDEQYF. In nucleotides, the CDR3 is TGTGCCACCAGCAGAGAGTCGATGGACGAGCAGTACTTC.

The chain combines TRBV5-1 with TRBJ2-1, with D uncertain. The CDR3 is 14 amino acids. V was shortened by 0 bases and J by 5 bases, with 9 bases between the two germline ends. Per germline, CDR1 SGHRS and CDR2 YFSETQ. Here the CDR3 DNA reads TGCGCCAGCAGCTTGGGGATTTGGAACAATGAGCAGTTCTTC. This translates into CASSLGIWNNEQFF.

The chain joins TRBV7-8 to TRBJ2-1, with 8 bases aligning to TRBD2. The germline CDR1 and CDR2 sequences are SGHVS and FQNEAQ. This CDR3 is built from 15 residues. Unmatched junction bases numbered 6, after V lost 1 base and J lost 7 bases. The CDR3 DNA reads TGTGCCAGCAGCTTAGGGGCGGGGGGAGAAAATGAGCAGTTCTTC. Protein: CASSLGAGGENEQFF.

DNA of the CDR3: TGTGCCAGCAGTTTATTTTGGGGCGTTGAAGCTTTCTTT. Protein sequence: CASSLFWGVEAFF. The chain recombines TRBV27 with TRBJ1-1, with D perhaps matching TRBD1 (5 bases). Trimming cost V 1 base and J 7 bases, with 10 bases left between them. Germline V gene sequence: CDR1 MNHEY, CDR2 SMNVEV (reference sequence). The CDR3 loop spans 13 amino acids.

V is TRBV6-5 and J is TRBJ1-4; D call uncertain. V dropped 0 bases and J dropped 5 bases, with 13 bases sitting between them. This CDR3 comprises 16 residues. Germline CDR1 MNHEY, CDR2 SVGAGI. The CDR3 loop reads CASSYSSVGWNEKLFF. The CDR3 DNA follows: TGTGCCAGCAGTTACTCGAGTGTGGGATGGAATGAAAAACTGTTTTTT.

J is TRBJ2-7 and V is TRBV5-6; no clear D gene. Germline lookup yields CDR1 SGHDT and CDR2 YYEEEE. The V and J ends lost 4 bases and 4 bases respectively, with 9 bases between them. The CDR3 is 12 residues long. CDR3 DNA: TGTGCCAGCAGCATCCTCTATTACGAGCAGTACTTC. Residues: CASSILYYEQYF.

This chain uses TRBV4-1 with TRBJ2-2; 9 bases fit TRBD2. V shed 3 bases, J shed 1 base, and the junction held 6 bases outside the gene matches. This CDR3 comprises 17 residues. CDR1 MGHRA and CDR2 YSYEKL come from the germline V gene. CDR3 loop: CASSQSGTSLNTGELFF. In DNA, the CDR3 is TGCGCCAGCAGCCAGAGCGGGACTAGCCTGAACACCGGGGAGCTGTTTTTT.

The chain employs TRBV6-1 and TRBJ1-1; possible D gene TRBD1, 5 bases. Germline CDR1 reads MNHNS; CDR2 reads SASEGT. Trimming removed 4 bases from V and 6 bases from J, with 12 bases in between. There are 13 residues in the CDR3. CDR3 loop: CASSVWDSPEAFF. The CDR3 DNA follows: TGTGCCAGCAGTGTCTGGGACTCCCCTGAAGCTTTCTTT.

The chain recombines TRBV7-9 with TRBJ1-1; unclear D gene. Looked up from germline, CDR1 is SEHNR and CDR2 is FQNEAQ (reference sequence). CDR3 length: 12 residues. V shed 4 bases and J shed 5 bases, with 8 bases lying between them. Written as DNA, the CDR3 is TGTGCCAGCAGCTCTACAGCGACTGAAGCTTTCTTT. Encoded protein: CASSSTATEAFF. Looking up the rest from reference TRBV7-9 and TRBJ1-1 gives the full variable domain: DTGVSQNPRHKITKRGQNVTFRCDPISEHNRLYWYRQTLGQGPEFLTYFQNEAQLEKSRLLSDRFSAERPKGSFSTLEIQRTEQGDSAMYLCASSSTATEAFFGQGTRLTVV.

CDR3 region: CASSETGYDGYTF. CDR3 bases: TGTGCCAGCAGTGAAACAGGGTATGATGGCTACACCTTC. J is TRBJ1-2 and V is TRBV6-1; D perhaps matches TRBD1 (6 bases). The CDR3 consists of 13 residues. Germline V lookup: CDR1 MNHNS, CDR2 SASEGT. The germline V and J ends were trimmed by 2 bases and 6 bases, with 10 bases remaining between them.

The rearrangement links TRBV4-1 to TRBJ1-1; D unclear. CDR3 length equals 14 residues. Trimming removed 1 base at V and 3 bases at J, with 9 bases between. In germline, CDR1 is MGHRA, CDR2 YSYEKL. CDR3 nucleotides: TGCGCCAGCAGCCAAGCGGTTGGGCACACTGAAGCTTTCTTT. Translation gives CASSQAVGHTEAFF.

This clone was seen once. The chain couples TRBV5-1 to TRBJ1-1; D perhaps matches TRBD1 (5 bases). CDR1 and CDR2 from the germline V gene are SGHRS and YFSETQ. V was pared by 1 base and J by 5 bases, with 12 bases between. The CDR3 length is 14 residues. The CDR3: CASSLPGTLTEAFF. Here the CDR3 DNA reads TGCGCCAGCAGCTTGCCGGGGACGCTTACTGAAGCTTTCTTT. The full variable domain, its missing parts supplied by reference TRBV5-1 and TRBJ1-1, is KAGVTQTPRYLIKTRGQQVTLSCSPISGHRSVSWYQQTPGQGLQFLFEYFSETQRNKGNFPGRFSGRQFSNSRSEMNVSTLELGDSALYLCASSLPGTLTEAFFGQGTRLTVV.

The chain recombines TRBV28 with TRBJ1-2; D gene unclear. With 3 bases removed from V and 2 bases from J, the gap between germline ends came to 10 bases. The CDR3 length is 14 residues. In germline, CDR1 is MDHEN, CDR2 SYDVKM. CDR3 coding DNA: TGTGCCAGCAGTTTTGACACCTTCAACTATGGCTACACCTTC. Amino acids: CASSFDTFNYGYTF.

This clone was detected a few times. The chain has TRBV5-6 and TRBJ1-6; 8 bases align to TRBD1. The CDR3 sequence is 15 residues long. J lost 4 bases, V lost 4 bases, and 4 bases had no gene match. Germline V gene data show CDR1 as SGHDT and CDR2 as YYEEEE. CDR3 sequence (DNA): TGTGCCAGCAGCGCGGACAGGGCTTATAATTCACCCCTCCACTTT. Translation: CASSADRAYNSPLHF.

This chain links TRBV19 with TRBJ2-3, with 7 bases lining up with TRBD1. V lost 5 bases to trimming and J lost 0 bases; unmatched junction nucleotides: 5. Per germline, CDR1 LNHDA and CDR2 SQIVND (reference sequence). This CDR3 is 15 amino acids long. CDR3 region: CASSPDRTSTDTQYF. The CDR3 DNA reads as TGTGCCAGTAGTCCGGACAGGACTAGCACAGATACGCAGTATTTT.

The V gene is TRBV10-2, the J gene TRBJ2-1; D remains unclear. Trimming took off 2 bases at V and 8 bases at J, with 4 bases between the two ends. CDR1 and CDR2 from the germline V gene are WSHSY and SAAADI. The CDR3 has 11 amino acids. The CDR3 here is CASSERYEQFF. The CDR3 nucleotides read TGCGCCAGCAGTGAGCGGTATGAGCAGTTCTTC.

The J gene is TRBJ2-7, the V gene TRBV7-3, with D unclear. Germline loops: CDR1 SGHTA, CDR2 FQGTGA. This CDR3 is 13 amino acids long. V gave up 3 bases and J gave up 7 bases, with 13 bases separating them. CDR3 bases: TGTGCCAGCAGCTTGGACGCCTTCGGGGAGCAGTACTTC. Translation: CASSLDAFGEQYF. Supplemented by reference TRBV7-3 and TRBJ2-7, the full variable domain reads GAGVSQTPSNKVTEKGKYVELRCDPISGHTALYWYRQSLGQGPEFLIYFQGTGAADDSGLPNDRFFAVRPEGSVSTLKIQRTERGDSAVYLCASSLDAFGEQYFGPGTRLTVT.

The genes are TRBV2 and TRBJ2-3; no clear D. There are 13 residues in the CDR3. Germline V CDR1 and CDR2: SNHLY, FYNNEI. V was clipped by 10 bases and J by 4 bases, with 15 bases between them. For the CDR3, the DNA is TGTGCCAACCCCGCCCTGTCCGCAGATACGCAGTATTTT. It yields the protein CANPALSADTQYF.